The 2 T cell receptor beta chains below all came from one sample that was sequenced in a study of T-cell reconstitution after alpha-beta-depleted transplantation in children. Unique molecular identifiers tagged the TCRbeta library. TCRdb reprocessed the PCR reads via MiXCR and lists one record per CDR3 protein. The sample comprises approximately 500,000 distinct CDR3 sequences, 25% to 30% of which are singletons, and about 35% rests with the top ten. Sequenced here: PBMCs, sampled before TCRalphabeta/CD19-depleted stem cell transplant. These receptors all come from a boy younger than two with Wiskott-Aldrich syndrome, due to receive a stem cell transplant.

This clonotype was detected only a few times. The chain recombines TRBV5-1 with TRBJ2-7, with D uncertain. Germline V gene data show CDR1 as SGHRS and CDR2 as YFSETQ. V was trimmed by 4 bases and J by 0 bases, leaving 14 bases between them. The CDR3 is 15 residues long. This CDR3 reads CASSPEGFSSYEQYF. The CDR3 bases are TGCGCCAGCAGCCCCGAAGGCTTTAGCTCCTACGAGCAGTACTTC.

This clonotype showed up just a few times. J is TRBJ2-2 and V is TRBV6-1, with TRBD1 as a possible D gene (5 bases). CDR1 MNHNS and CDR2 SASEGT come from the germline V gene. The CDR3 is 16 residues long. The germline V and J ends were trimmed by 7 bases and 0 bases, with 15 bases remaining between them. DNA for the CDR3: TGTGCCAGCAAACGTTTGGACACATCGAACACCGGGGAGCTGTTTTTT. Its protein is CASKRLDTSNTGELFF.